This T cell receptor (beta chain) was documented in a study of early T cells in non-severe SARS-CoV-2 infection. Study summary: Chains were not paired, and sequencing was done on bulk RNA from unsorted whole blood. The study, taken as a whole, reports: VDJdb-based annotation leaned toward anti-spike CD8 responses and missed private and CD4 specificities.

Germline V gives CDR1 DFQATT, CDR2 SNEGSKA (reference sequence). The V and J ends lost 3 bases and 4 bases respectively, with 11 bases between them. CDR3 length: 13 residues. This clonotype is labeled as medium-sized. Antigen unknown. In the library, individual cDNA molecules carried attached unique molecular identifiers. TCRdb re-analysed the 5' RACE reads in MiXCR, keeping a single row per CDR3 protein. The table shows 20,000 to 25,000 distinct CDR3 sequences, with roughly 5.6% occurring only once. The sequencing here drew on whole blood, taken at baseline. V gene TRBV20-1 combines with J gene TRBJ2-3; the D gene is possibly TRBD1 (5 bases). The source of this sequence is an adult who was a healthcare worker with PCR-confirmed SARS-CoV-2 infection or an uninfected control (not recorded which). For the CDR3, the DNA is TGCAGTGCTAGGCAGGGTCTCGCAGATACGCAGTATTTT. It translates to CSARQGLADTQYF.